This T cell receptor (beta chain) was recorded in a study of tissue T cells after allogeneic stem cell transplantation. Study-level points and caveats: Shared clones across patients were few; motif clustering revealed tissue-specific shared signatures. Blood and spleen captured only part of the tissue TCR repertoire.

CDR1 and CDR2 from the germline V gene are SGHSN and HYEKVE. The CDR3 loop spans 16 amino acids. Trimming shortened V by 1 base and J by 0 bases, and 11 bases separated the two germline ends. Details on this clone: Its antigen is unknown. The gene names given are mouse names. The read ends 1 residue shy of where the CDR3 ends; the end is completed using the germline J gene.

Specified time point: mouse harvest day 7 after allogeneic transplant. The graft held 10^6 splenic CD5+ T cells and 10^7 T-cell-depleted bone marrow cells. Mice had MHC-mismatched B6 into BALB/c GVHD, sampled day 7 or 14. Survey-depth TCRbeta CDR3 sequencing reported V/J genes and productive frequencies. Measured with immunoSEQ multiplex PCR; TCRdb has only the in-frame clones, and not every one. The table lists nearly 4,000 clones, 50% of them singletons, with less than 7% in the top ten. The chain recombines TRBV12-1 with TRBJ1-4; possibly TRBD1 for D (6 bases). Sequenced input: gut tissue. This receptor was taken from a female BALB/c mouse given C57BL/6 T cells with graft-versus-host disease after an allogeneic hematopoietic cell transplant. The CDR3 loop is CASSLLQGVSNERLFF. Incomplete CDR3 DNA: TGTGCCAGCTCTCTGTTACAGGGCGTTTCCAACGAAAGATTATTT.